This TCR beta chain derives from a study of metastatic and nonmetastatic thyroid tumors. For the study at large: The study looked at repertoires side by side in blood and in tumor or nodule tissue from malignant and benign thyroid patients. Study-wide results and limits: Across blood and tumor, TCR beta diversity in malignant thyroid tumors was reportedly significantly higher than in benign nodules.

Points on this clone: Its antigen is not known.

No treatment of any kind had been given to any patient before thyroid surgery. Methods used by the authors: Built for papillary thyroid cancer, a distant-metastasis classifier drew on CDR3 differences across clinicopathological groups. Through MiXCR, TCRdb re-clonotyped the PCR reads. The V and J calls reflect TCRdb's pipeline rather than the authors' work. The sample consists of about 20,000 clones, approximately 24% of them appearing once. Per the germline V gene, CDR1 is LNHDA and CDR2 is SQIVND (reference sequence). V was pared by 10 bases and J by 10 bases, with 7 bases of the junction left unmatched. The CDR3 is 11 amino acids.

The V gene is TRBV19, the J gene TRBJ2-1; TRBD2 aligns across 7 bases. This TCR was recovered from a female donor with papillary thyroid cancer or a benign thyroid nodule (not recorded which). Some clones in this sample may be carry-over from other donors' samples. Sequenced sample: tumor tissue. The CDR3: CATGRGSEQFF. CDR3 DNA: TGTGCCACTGGGAGGGGTAGCGAGCAGTTCTTC.